This T cell receptor (beta chain) originates from a study of blood T cell repertoires in COVID-19. TCRdb keeps only in-frame clones here, not all; method: immunoSEQ multiplex PCR. The data hold roughly 190,000 clones, with approximately 89% observed a single time. Between the trimmed V and J ends, which lost 5 bases and 9 bases, there was a span of 14 bases. The CDR3 length is 11 residues. Per the germline V gene, CDR1 is DFQATT and CDR2 is SNEGSKA (reference sequence). The receptor comes from a man aged 70 or older with acute or convalescent COVID-19. The chain uses TRBV20-1 and TRBJ2-7; possible D gene TRBD2, 5 bases. Material for sequencing was peripheral blood. Here the CDR3 reads CSALSWGAQYF. The CDR3 nucleotides are TGCAGTGCTCTATCTTGGGGAGCGCAGTACTTC.